This is a list of T cell receptor beta chains from one sample in a study of glioma-infiltrating T cells after dendritic cell vaccination. Libraries were prepared by immunoSEQ multiplex PCR; TCRdb keeps only in-frame clonotypes and omits some of them. This table has tens of thousands of clones, roughly 87% appearing once. Material: blood, obtained after dendritic cell vaccination. The receptors originated from a human donor with glioblastoma. The CDR3 runs from the conserved cysteine through the conserved F or W. Each record gives: D gene, V gene, clone size, J gene, CDR3 DNA, CDR3 protein. A D gene is named only where the DNA matches it firmly. Not all rows give a size; the values are once, few, many and, for expanded clones, a class.

D gene: TRBD2
V gene: TRBV5-1
clone size: -
J gene: TRBJ2-1
CDR3 DNA: TGCGCCAGCAGCCTCGGGGGGGACGGAAATGAGCAGTTCTTC
CDR3 protein: CASSLGGDGNEQFF

D gene: -
V gene: TRBV5-6
clone size: once
J gene: TRBJ1-1
CDR3 DNA: TGTGCCAGCAGCTTGATCATGAACACTGAAGCTTTCTTT
CDR3 protein: CASSLIMNTEAFF

D gene: TRBD2
V gene: TRBV10-3
clone size: -
J gene: TRBJ2-1
CDR3 DNA: TGTGCCATCAGCCCCGGGGGGGGACTAGCGTATAATGAGCAGTTCTTC
CDR3 protein: CAISPGGGLAYNEQFF

D gene: -
V gene: TRBV7-6
clone size: -
J gene: TRBJ2-2
CDR3 DNA: TGTGCCAGCAGCTTACCGACTGTGAACACCGGGGAGCTGTTTTTT
CDR3 protein: CASSLPTVNTGELFF

D gene: TRBD1
V gene: TRBV5-1
clone size: -
J gene: TRBJ1-1
CDR3 DNA: TGCGCCAGCAGCACGGGACAGCTTAACACTGAAGCTTTCTTT
CDR3 protein: CASSTGQLNTEAFF

D gene: -
V gene: TRBV5-4
clone size: -
J gene: TRBJ1-1
CDR3 DNA: TGTGCCAGCAGCCCGGGACAAATGAACACTGAAGCTTTCTTT
CDR3 protein: CASSPGQMNTEAFF

D gene: TRBD1
V gene: TRBV18
clone size: -
J gene: TRBJ1-3
CDR3 DNA: TGTGCCAGCTCACCATCGGAAGGACAGGCTGGAAACACCATATATTTT
CDR3 protein: CASSPSEGQAGNTIYF

D gene: -
V gene: TRBV6-6
clone size: -
J gene: TRBJ1-2
CDR3 DNA: TGTGCCAGCAGTTACGAGGGAGTGGGCGGCTACACCTTC
CDR3 protein: CASSYEGVGGYTF

D gene: TRBD1
V gene: TRBV5-6
clone size: -
J gene: TRBJ2-5
CDR3 DNA: TGTGCCAGCAGCTTTACAGGGGACGGAAAGACCCAGTACTTC
CDR3 protein: CASSFTGDGKTQYF

D gene: TRBD1
V gene: TRBV10-2
clone size: -
J gene: TRBJ1-6
CDR3 DNA: TGCGCCAGCACCGGGACAGCGGGTTCACCCCTCCACTTT
CDR3 protein: CASTGTAGSPLHF

D gene: -
V gene: TRBV2
clone size: -
J gene: TRBJ1-1
CDR3 DNA: TGTGCCAGCAGTGAATTTGCGTGGAACACTGAAGCTTTCTTT
CDR3 protein: CASSEFAWNTEAFF

D gene: TRBD2
V gene: TRBV5-1
clone size: -
J gene: TRBJ2-1
CDR3 DNA: TGCGCCAGCAGCTTATTTCCGGGACTAAGCAATGAGCAGTTCTTC
CDR3 protein: CASSLFPGLSNEQFF

D gene: -
V gene: TRBV5-1
clone size: -
J gene: TRBJ1-1
CDR3 DNA: TGCGCCAGCAGCTTTTCAGGGGTCAATACTGAAGCTTTCTTT
CDR3 protein: CASSFSGVNTEAFF

D gene: -
V gene: TRBV6-5
clone size: -
J gene: TRBJ2-3
CDR3 DNA: TGTGCCAGCAGCCCCCTTCCAGATACGCAGTATTTT
CDR3 protein: CASSPLPDTQYF

D gene: TRBD2
V gene: TRBV29-1
clone size: once
J gene: TRBJ2-1
CDR3 DNA: TGCAGCGTTGTTAGCGGGAGGATCCCTTCACAGTTCTTC
CDR3 protein: CSVVSGRIPSQFF

D gene: -
V gene: TRBV5-7
clone size: -
J gene: TRBJ2-6
CDR3 DNA: TGTGCCAGCAGCTCCAGGACAGACTCTGGGGCCAACGTCCTGACTTTC
CDR3 protein: CASSSRTDSGANVLTF

D gene: -
V gene: TRBV27
clone size: once
J gene: TRBJ2-7
CDR3 DNA: TGTGCCAGCAGTCCCGGGGAGGACGAGCAGTACTTC
CDR3 protein: CASSPGEDEQYF

D gene: -
V gene: TRBV5-1
clone size: -
J gene: TRBJ2-2
CDR3 DNA: TGCGCCAGCAGCTTTTTATATGGACAGATGAACACCGGGGAGCTGTTTTTT
CDR3 protein: CASSFLYGQMNTGELFF

D gene: -
V gene: TRBV5-1
clone size: few
J gene: TRBJ2-1
CDR3 DNA: TGCGCCAGCAGCTTGGAACGAGTGGGGGACTTGGGAGCCAATGAGCAGTTCTTC
CDR3 protein: CASSLERVGDLGANEQFF

D gene: TRBD1
V gene: TRBV5-5
clone size: -
J gene: TRBJ1-5
CDR3 DNA: TGTGCCAGCCGACAGGGGGTTGGCAATCAGCCCCAGCATTTT
CDR3 protein: CASRQGVGNQPQHF

D gene: -
V gene: TRBV7-3
clone size: -
J gene: TRBJ2-1
CDR3 DNA: TGTGCCAGCAGCTCTGGAGCCAGCCCCTACAATGAGCAGTTCTTC
CDR3 protein: CASSSGASPYNEQFF

D gene: TRBD1
V gene: TRBV11-2
clone size: few
J gene: TRBJ2-1
CDR3 DNA: TGTGCCAGCAGCCCCGGGACAGGGAGGGGGTACAATGAGCAGTTCTTC
CDR3 protein: CASSPGTGRGYNEQFF

D gene: TRBD2
V gene: TRBV6-4
clone size: -
J gene: TRBJ2-3
CDR3 DNA: TGTGCCAGCAGTGACCTGACTAGCGGGGGAGATACGCAATATTTT
CDR3 protein: CASSDLTSGGDTQYF

D gene: -
V gene: TRBV6-1
clone size: -
J gene: TRBJ1-6
CDR3 DNA: TGTGCCAGCAGTGGGCGGAATTCACCCCTCCACTTT
CDR3 protein: CASSGRNSPLHF

D gene: TRBD2
V gene: TRBV5-8
clone size: -
J gene: TRBJ2-7
CDR3 DNA: TGTGCCAGCAGCCCTTATGGGGGGGGATCCTACGAGCAGTACTTC
CDR3 protein: CASSPYGGGSYEQYF

D gene: TRBD1
V gene: TRBV28
clone size: once
J gene: TRBJ1-1
CDR3 DNA: TGTGCCAGCAGTCGGGGGGACAGGGGCCTCACTGAAGCTTTCTTT
CDR3 protein: CASSRGDRGLTEAFF

D gene: -
V gene: TRBV6-5
clone size: -
J gene: TRBJ2-3
CDR3 DNA: TGTGCCAGCAGTTACAGGGGGAGAGTGGGGGATACGCAGTATTTT
CDR3 protein: CASSYRGRVGDTQYF

D gene: -
V gene: TRBV11-3
clone size: -
J gene: TRBJ2-1
CDR3 DNA: TGTGCCAGCAGCGGCCGGGATTTACCCCGGGAGCAGTTCTTC
CDR3 protein: CASSGRDLPREQFF